Here is one TCR beta chain with its context. Antigen unknown. Clones were read by immunoSEQ multiplex PCR, and TCRdb kept only the in-frame ones, dropping some. The sample comprises fewer than 400,000 clones, less than 90% of which are singletons, and approximately 3.7% rests with the top ten. The germline gives CDR1 SGHNT, CDR2 YYREEE (reference sequence). Trimming removed 4 bases from V and 1 base from J; junction bases left unmatched: 5. The CDR3 sequence is 15 residues long. Treatment defined: around 19 received Ad26.COV2.S at low or high dose, single or two shots; roughly 5 received placebo; per-sample allocation not given. Day 63 following the first vaccine or placebo injection was when the samples were taken. These data come from a study of Ad26.COV2.S vaccination and SARS-CoV-2 variants. As for the study in general: Of the COV1001 trial arms, the Ad26.COV2.S arm included the donor. Into the muscle, Ad26.COV2.S was dosed once or twice, 56 days apart.

Broader study findings: Considerable breadth of spike-specific CD8+ and CD4+ T cell responses has reportedly been documented following vaccination. With respect to non-spike TCR breadth, vaccine and placebo recipients were similar.

This TCR derives from a person between 18 and 65 years old who received the Ad26.COV2.S COVID-19 vaccine or a placebo. Sequencing used peripheral blood, obtained in a trial of Ad26.COV2.S vaccine versus placebo. V usage is TRBV5-4 and J usage is TRBJ1-1, with 9 bases matching TRBD1. The CDR3 sequence: CASSPYRGRNTEAFF. The CDR3 nucleotides are TGTGCCAGCAGCCCGTACAGGGGGCGGAACACTGAAGCTTTCTTT.